This T cell receptor (beta chain) was recovered during a study of Graves' ophthalmopathy and Graves' hyperthyroidism. Study context: Peripheral blood was gathered at the point of initial diagnosis, before any treatment started. Study results and caveats: Ophthalmopathy and stable hyperthyroidism were discriminated by a 13-signature model, with about 91% sensitivity and about 84% specificity. A majority of expanded thyroid clonotypes exceeding 0.001 frequency were likewise present in blood.

RNA transcripts yielded amplified TCR beta CDR3 regions. First-round RT-PCR relied on HTBI primers, and a second-round multiplex PCR came next. TCRdb called the multiplex PCR reads again in MiXCR, with one record for every CDR3 protein. This table has some 750,000 distinct CDR3 sequences, around 40% appearing once. Germline V gene sequence: CDR1 MGHDK, CDR2 SYGVNS. Trimming stripped 2 bases from V and 4 bases from J, with 11 bases between. The CDR3 is 14 residues long. Sampling over 7.5 ml of fresh peripheral blood provided the PBMCs. This clonotype was seen ten or more times. Antigen unknown. The receptor's source is an adult man with Graves' ophthalmopathy. This chain joins TRBV25-1 and TRBJ1-2; TRBD1 might be the D (5 bases). Material for sequencing was peripheral blood. The CDR3 loop is CASSESGASYGYTF. CDR3 sequence (DNA): TGTGCCAGCAGTGAAAGTGGGGCAAGCTATGGCTACACCTTC.